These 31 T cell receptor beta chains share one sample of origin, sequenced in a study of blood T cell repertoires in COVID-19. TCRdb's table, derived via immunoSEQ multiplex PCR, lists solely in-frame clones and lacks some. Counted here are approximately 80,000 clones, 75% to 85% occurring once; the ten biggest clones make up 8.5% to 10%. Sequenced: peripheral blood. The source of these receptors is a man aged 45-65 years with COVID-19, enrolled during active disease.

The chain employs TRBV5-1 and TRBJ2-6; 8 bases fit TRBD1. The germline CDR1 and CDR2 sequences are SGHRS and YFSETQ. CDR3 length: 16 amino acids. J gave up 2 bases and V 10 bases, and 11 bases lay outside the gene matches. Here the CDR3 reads CASTQGVGAGANVLTF. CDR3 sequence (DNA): TGCGCCTCAACACAGGGGGTAGGAGCTGGGGCCAACGTCCTGACTTTC.

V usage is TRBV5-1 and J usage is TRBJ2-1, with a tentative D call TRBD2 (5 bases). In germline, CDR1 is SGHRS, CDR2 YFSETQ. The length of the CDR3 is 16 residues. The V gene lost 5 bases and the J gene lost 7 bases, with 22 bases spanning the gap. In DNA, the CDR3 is TGCGCCAGCAGGCCCACTGGAGCGGCTGAAGAGAATGAGCAGTTCTTC. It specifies CASRPTGAAEENEQFF.

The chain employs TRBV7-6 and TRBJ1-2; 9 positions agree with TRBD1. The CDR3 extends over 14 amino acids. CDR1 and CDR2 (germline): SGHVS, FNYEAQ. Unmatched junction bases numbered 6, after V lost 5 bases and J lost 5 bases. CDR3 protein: CASSQDRGLYGYTF. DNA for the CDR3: TGTGCCAGCAGCCAGGACAGGGGACTTTATGGCTACACCTTC.

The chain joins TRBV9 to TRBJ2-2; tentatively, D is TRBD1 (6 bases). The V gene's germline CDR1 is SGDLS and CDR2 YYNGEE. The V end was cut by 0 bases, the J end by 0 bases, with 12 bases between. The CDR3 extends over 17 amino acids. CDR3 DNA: TGTGCCAGCAGCGTAGGACAGGTCATGACGAACACCGGGGAGCTGTTTTTT. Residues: CASSVGQVMTNTGELFF.

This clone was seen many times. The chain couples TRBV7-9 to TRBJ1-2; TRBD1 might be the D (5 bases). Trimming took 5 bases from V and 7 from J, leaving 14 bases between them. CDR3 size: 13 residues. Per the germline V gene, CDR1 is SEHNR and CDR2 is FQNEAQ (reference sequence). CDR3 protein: CASSQAREGGYTF. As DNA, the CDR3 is TGTGCCAGCAGCCAGGCCAGGGAAGGTGGCTACACCTTC.

CDR3 nucleotide sequence: TGTGCCAGTAGTATTTTTCTTAGCAATCAGCCCCAGCATTTT. This encodes CASSIFLSNQPQHF. V gene TRBV19 combines with J gene TRBJ1-5, with unresolved D. V gave up 3 bases and J gave up 0 bases, with 6 bases separating them. This CDR3 comprises 14 residues. Germline CDR1 reads LNHDA; CDR2 reads SQIVND (reference sequence).

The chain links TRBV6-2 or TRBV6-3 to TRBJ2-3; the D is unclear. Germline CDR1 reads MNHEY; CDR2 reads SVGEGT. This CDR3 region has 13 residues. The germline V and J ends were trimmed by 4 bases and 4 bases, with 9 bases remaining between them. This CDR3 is CASSSAVADTQYF. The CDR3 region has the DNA TGTGCCAGCAGTTCCGCGGTAGCAGATACGCAGTATTTT.

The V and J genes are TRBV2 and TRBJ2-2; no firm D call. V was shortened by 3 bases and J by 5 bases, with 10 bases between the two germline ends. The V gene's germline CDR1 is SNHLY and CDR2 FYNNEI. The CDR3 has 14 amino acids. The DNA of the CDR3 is TGTGCCAGCAGTGACATTTTCCCAACCGGGGAGCTGTTTTTT. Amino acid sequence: CASSDIFPTGELFF.

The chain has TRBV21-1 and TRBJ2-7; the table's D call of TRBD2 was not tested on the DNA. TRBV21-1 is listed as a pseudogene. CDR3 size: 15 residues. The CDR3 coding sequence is TGTGCCAGCAGCATTTCCGGGATCGAACGCTACGAGCAGTACTTC. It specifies CASSISGIERYEQYF.

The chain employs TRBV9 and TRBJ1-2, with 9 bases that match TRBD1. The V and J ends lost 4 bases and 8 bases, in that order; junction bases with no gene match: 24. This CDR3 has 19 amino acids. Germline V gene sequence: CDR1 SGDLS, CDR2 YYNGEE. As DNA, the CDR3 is TGTGCCAGCAGCCCGATTCAATGGACAGGGGTCACGATCGGAAGGGGCTACACCTTC. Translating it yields CASSPIQWTGVTIGRGYTF.

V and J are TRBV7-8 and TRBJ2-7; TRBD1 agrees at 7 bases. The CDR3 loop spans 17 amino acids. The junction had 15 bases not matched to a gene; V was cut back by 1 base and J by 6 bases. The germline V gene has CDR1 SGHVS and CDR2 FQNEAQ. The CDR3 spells CASSLGTGTPHVGEQYF. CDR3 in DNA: TGTGCCAGCAGCTTAGGGACAGGAACGCCACACGTGGGCGAGCAGTACTTC.

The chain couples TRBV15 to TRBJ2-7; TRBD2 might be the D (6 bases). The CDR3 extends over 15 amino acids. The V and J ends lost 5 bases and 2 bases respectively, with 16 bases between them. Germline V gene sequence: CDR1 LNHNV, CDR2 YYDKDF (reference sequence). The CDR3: CATSLGGAGPYEQYF. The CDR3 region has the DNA TGTGCCACCAGCCTAGGCGGGGCGGGCCCCTACGAGCAGTACTTC.

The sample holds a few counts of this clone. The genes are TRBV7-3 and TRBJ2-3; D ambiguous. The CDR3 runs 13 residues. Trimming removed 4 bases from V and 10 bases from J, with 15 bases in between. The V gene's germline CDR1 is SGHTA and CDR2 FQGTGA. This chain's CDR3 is CASSSLGGKAQYF. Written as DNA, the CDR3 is TGTGCCAGCAGCTCCCTAGGTGGTAAAGCGCAGTATTTT.

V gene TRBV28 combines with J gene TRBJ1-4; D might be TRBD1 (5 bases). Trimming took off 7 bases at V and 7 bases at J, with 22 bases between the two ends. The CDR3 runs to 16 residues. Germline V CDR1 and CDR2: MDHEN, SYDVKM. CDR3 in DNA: TGTGCCAGCACCCGAGGGAGGGGACCACCTCTTGAAAAACTGTTTTTT. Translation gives CASTRGRGPPLEKLFF.

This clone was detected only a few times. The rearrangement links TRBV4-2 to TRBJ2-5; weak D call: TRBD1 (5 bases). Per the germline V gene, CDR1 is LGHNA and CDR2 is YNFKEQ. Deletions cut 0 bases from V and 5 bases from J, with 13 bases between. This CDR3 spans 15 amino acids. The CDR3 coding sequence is TGTGCCAGCAGCCAAGATCTAGGGGCATTGGAGACCCAGTACTTC. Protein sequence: CASSQDLGALETQYF.

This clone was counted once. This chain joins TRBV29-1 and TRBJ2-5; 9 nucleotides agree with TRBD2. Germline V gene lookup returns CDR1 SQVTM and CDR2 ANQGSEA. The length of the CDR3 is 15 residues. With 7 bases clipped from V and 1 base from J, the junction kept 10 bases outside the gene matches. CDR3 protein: CSALGASGTQETQYF. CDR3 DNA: TGCAGCGCTCTTGGGGCTAGCGGGACCCAAGAGACCCAGTACTTC.

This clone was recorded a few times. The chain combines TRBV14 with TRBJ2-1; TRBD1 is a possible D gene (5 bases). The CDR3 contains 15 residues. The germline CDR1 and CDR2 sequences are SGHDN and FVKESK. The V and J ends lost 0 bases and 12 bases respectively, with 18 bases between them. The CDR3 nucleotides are TGTGCCAGCAGCCAAGACCCCCAGGGAAAGGCTGTGCAGTTCTTC. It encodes CASSQDPQGKAVQFF.

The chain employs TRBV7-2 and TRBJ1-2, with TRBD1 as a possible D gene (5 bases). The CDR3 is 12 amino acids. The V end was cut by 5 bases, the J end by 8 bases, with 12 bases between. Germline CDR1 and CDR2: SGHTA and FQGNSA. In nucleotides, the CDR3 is TGTGCCAGCAGCCCGGCAGGGTTCGGCTACACCTTC. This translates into CASSPAGFGYTF.

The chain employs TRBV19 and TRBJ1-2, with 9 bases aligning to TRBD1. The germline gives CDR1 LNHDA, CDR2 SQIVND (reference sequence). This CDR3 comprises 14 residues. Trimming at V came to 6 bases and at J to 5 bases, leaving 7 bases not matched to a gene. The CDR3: CASRPGTGRYGYTF. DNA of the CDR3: TGTGCCAGTAGACCCGGGACAGGGCGATATGGCTACACCTTC.

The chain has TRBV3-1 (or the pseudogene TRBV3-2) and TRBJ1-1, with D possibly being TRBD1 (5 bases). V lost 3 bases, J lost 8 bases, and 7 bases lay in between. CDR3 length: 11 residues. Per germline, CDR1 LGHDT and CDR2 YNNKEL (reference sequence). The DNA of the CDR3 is TGTGCCAGCAGCCAGAGACAGGAAGCTTTCTTT. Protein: CASSQRQEAFF.

CDR3 nucleotides: TGTGCCAGCAGTTTGTTGGGGGCTCGAAATCAGCCCCAGCATTTT. Translation: CASSLLGARNQPQHF. V usage is TRBV28 and J usage is TRBJ1-5, with a possible D match to TRBD1 (6 bases). This CDR3 is built from 15 residues. Trimming left V 3 bases short and J 4 bases short, with 13 bases between. Germline-derived CDR1 and CDR2 are MDHEN and SYDVKM.

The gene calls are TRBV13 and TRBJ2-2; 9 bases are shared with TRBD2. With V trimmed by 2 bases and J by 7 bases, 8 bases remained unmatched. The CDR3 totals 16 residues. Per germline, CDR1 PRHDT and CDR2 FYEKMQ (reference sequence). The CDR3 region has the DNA TGTGCCAGCAGCTTAAGAATAGCGGGAGTTCACGGGGAGCTGTTTTTT. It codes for CASSLRIAGVHGELFF.

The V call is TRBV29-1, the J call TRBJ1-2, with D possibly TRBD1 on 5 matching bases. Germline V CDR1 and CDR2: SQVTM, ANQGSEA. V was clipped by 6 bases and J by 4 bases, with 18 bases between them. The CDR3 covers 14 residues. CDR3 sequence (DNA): TGCAGCGTGCCCCGCCAGGGAATGGTCTATGGCTACACCTTC. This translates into CSVPRQGMVYGYTF.

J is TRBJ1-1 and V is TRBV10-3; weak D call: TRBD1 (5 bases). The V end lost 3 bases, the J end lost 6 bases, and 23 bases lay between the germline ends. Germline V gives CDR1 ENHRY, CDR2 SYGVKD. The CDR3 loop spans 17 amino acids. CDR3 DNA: TGTGCCATCAGTGAATTCTCGGGAGAACTCTTGGGGGCTGAAGCTTTCTTT. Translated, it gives CAISEFSGELLGAEAFF.

The CDR3 loop reads CASNIGVNYGYTF. CDR3 nucleotides: TGTGCCAGCAATATAGGGGTAAACTATGGCTACACCTTC. V usage is TRBV12-3 or TRBV12-4 and J usage is TRBJ1-2; possible D gene TRBD1, 5 bases. The CDR3 runs to 13 residues. The germline V and J ends were trimmed by 7 bases and 2 bases, with 11 bases remaining between them.

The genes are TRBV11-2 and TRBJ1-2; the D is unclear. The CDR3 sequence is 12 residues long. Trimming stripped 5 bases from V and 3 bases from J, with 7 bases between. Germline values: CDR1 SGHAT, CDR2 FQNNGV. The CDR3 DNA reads TGTGCCAGCAGCGACACGGACTATGGCTACACCTTC. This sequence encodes CASSDTDYGYTF.

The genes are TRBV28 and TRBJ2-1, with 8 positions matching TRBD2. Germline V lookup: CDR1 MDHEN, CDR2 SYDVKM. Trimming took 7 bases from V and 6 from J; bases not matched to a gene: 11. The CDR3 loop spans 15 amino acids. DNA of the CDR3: TGTGCCAGCAATTCGGGCAGCGGGAGAGGCAATGAGCAGTTCTTC. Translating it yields CASNSGSGRGNEQFF.

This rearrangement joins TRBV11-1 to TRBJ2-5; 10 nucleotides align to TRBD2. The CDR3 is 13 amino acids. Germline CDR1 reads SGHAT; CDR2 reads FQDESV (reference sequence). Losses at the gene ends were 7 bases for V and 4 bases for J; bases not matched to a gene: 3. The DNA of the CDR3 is TGTGCCAGCACGGGACTAGCGCTAGAGACCCAGTACTTC. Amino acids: CASTGLALETQYF. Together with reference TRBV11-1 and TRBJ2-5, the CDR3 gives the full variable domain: EAEVAQSPRYKITEKSQAVAFWCDPISGHATLYWYRQILGQGPELLVQFQDESVVDDSQLPKDRFSAERLKGVDSTLKIQPAELGDSAMYLCASTGLALETQYFGPGTRLLVL.

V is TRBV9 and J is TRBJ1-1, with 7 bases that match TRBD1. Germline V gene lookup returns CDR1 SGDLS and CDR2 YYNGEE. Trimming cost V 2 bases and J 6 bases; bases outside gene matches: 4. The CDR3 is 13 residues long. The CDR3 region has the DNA TGTGCCAGCAGCGTTGACAGGGATGCTGAAGCTTTCTTT. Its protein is CASSVDRDAEAFF.

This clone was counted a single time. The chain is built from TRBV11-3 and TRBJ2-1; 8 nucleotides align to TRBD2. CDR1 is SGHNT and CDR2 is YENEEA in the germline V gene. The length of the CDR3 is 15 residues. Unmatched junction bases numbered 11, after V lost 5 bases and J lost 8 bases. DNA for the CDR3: TGTGCCAGCAGCCACAATAGCGGGGTGAATGATGAGCAGTTCTTC. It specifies CASSHNSGVNDEQFF. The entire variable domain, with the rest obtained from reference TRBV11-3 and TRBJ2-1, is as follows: EAGVVQSPRYKIIEKKQPVAFWCNPISGHNTLYWYLQNLGQGPELLIRYENEEAVDDSQLPKDRFSAERLKGVDSTLKIQPAELGDSAVYLCASSHNSGVNDEQFFGPGTRLTVL.

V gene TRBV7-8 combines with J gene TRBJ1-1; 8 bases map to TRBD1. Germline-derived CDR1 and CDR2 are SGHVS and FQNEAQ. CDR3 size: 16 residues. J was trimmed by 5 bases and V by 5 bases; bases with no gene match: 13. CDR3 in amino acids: CASSPSLQGAITEAFF. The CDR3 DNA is TGTGCCAGCAGCCCCTCCCTCCAGGGGGCAATAACTGAAGCTTTCTTT.